The rows below give T cell receptor beta chains drawn from one sample of a study of lymphopenia after photon versus proton radiotherapy. Produced via immunoSEQ multiplex PCR; TCRdb's table is partial and in-frame only. The sample contains about 70,000 clones, 85% to 95% of which appear only once. Sequenced material: peripheral blood, taken from a patient treated with photon-based radiotherapy. These receptors all stem from a woman between 40 and 55 years old with cholangiocarcinoma. Each CDR3 is given with its conserved first and last residue. D genes are given only for firm matches. For some rows the clone size is stated as once, few or many, or as a class when expanded; others skip it.

clone size: NA
V gene: TRBV5-1
J gene: TRBJ2-3
D gene: TRBD2
CDR3 protein: CASSLGLADTDTQYF
CDR3 DNA: TGCGCCAGCAGCTTGGGACTAGCAGACACAGATACGCAGTATTTT

clone size: NA
V gene: TRBV27
J gene: TRBJ2-5
D gene: TRBD2
CDR3 protein: CASGLSGLLGGETQYF
CDR3 DNA: TGTGCCAGCGGCCTTTCGGGACTCTTGGGAGGGGAGACCCAGTACTTC

clone size: NA
V gene: TRBV5-8
J gene: TRBJ2-7
D gene: NA
CDR3 protein: CASSRPTGFTHEQYF
CDR3 DNA: TGTGCCAGCAGCCGCCCTACAGGGTTTACCCACGAGCAGTACTTC

clone size: NA
V gene: TRBV19
J gene: TRBJ1-1
D gene: NA
CDR3 protein: CASSGEAVGTEAFF
CDR3 DNA: TGTGCCAGTAGCGGGGAGGCAGTGGGGACTGAAGCTTTCTTT

clone size: NA
V gene: TRBV7-2
J gene: TRBJ2-7
D gene: TRBD1
CDR3 protein: CASRTATGGSEQYF
CDR3 DNA: TGTGCCAGCAGGACCGCGACAGGGGGGTCCGAGCAGTACTTC

clone size: NA
V gene: TRBV21-1
J gene: TRBJ2-7
D gene: NA
CDR3 protein: CASSKAGADGGEQYF
CDR3 DNA: TGTGCCAGCAGCAAAGCCGGGGCAGACGGGGGCGAGCAGTACTTC

clone size: NA
V gene: TRBV29-1
J gene: TRBJ1-2
D gene: NA
CDR3 protein: CSVEESRGKDGYTF
CDR3 DNA: TGCAGCGTTGAAGAGAGCAGGGGTAAGGATGGCTACACCTTC

clone size: NA
V gene: TRBV6-5
J gene: TRBJ2-3
D gene: NA
CDR3 protein: CASSSPPTDTQYF
CDR3 DNA: TGTGCCAGCAGTTCTCCCCCGACAGATACGCAGTATTTT

clone size: NA
V gene: TRBV10-3
J gene: TRBJ2-3
D gene: TRBD2
CDR3 protein: CAIGTSGARTDTQYF
CDR3 DNA: TGTGCCATCGGGACTAGCGGGGCCCGCACAGATACGCAGTATTTT

clone size: NA
V gene: TRBV7-8
J gene: TRBJ1-3
D gene: NA
CDR3 protein: CASRVLASGGDTIYF
CDR3 DNA: TGTGCCAGCAGGGTCTTGGCCTCCGGAGGGGACACCATATATTTT

clone size: NA
V gene: TRBV5-4
J gene: TRBJ2-3
D gene: NA
CDR3 protein: CASSLAGGGTDTQYF
CDR3 DNA: TGTGCCAGCAGCTTGGCCGGAGGTGGCACAGATACGCAGTATTTT

clone size: NA
V gene: TRBV5-5
J gene: TRBJ2-7
D gene: TRBD2
CDR3 protein: CASTREADGPFPIF
CDR3 DNA: TGTGCCAGCACCCGGGAGGCCGATGGTCCGTTCCCCATCTTC

clone size: NA
V gene: TRBV5-1
J gene: TRBJ2-7
D gene: NA
CDR3 protein: CASSLDHIYEQYF
CDR3 DNA: TGCGCCAGCAGCTTGGACCATATCTACGAGCAGTACTTC

clone size: few
V gene: TRBV28
J gene: TRBJ2-3
D gene: NA
CDR3 protein: CASSLVAGTGGTQYF
CDR3 DNA: TGTGCCAGCAGTCTCGTGGCAGGCACCGGGGGTACGCAGTATTTT

clone size: NA
V gene: TRBV27
J gene: TRBJ1-5
D gene: NA
CDR3 protein: CASSLSGAWNQPQHF
CDR3 DNA: TGTGCCAGCAGTTTGTCTGGGGCTTGGAATCAGCCCCAGCATTTT

clone size: once
V gene: TRBV7-2
J gene: TRBJ2-2
D gene: TRBD2
CDR3 protein: CASSGLAGGHTGELFF
CDR3 DNA: TGTGCCAGCAGCGGACTAGCGGGAGGACACACCGGGGAGCTGTTTTTT

clone size: NA
V gene: TRBV7-4
J gene: TRBJ2-4
D gene: NA
CDR3 protein: CASSLENLAKNIQYF
CDR3 DNA: TGTGCCAGCAGCTTAGAGAACCTAGCCAAAAACATTCAGTACTTC

clone size: NA
V gene: TRBV7-2
J gene: TRBJ1-1
D gene: NA
CDR3 protein: CASSSLRGGTEAFF
CDR3 DNA: TGTGCCAGCAGCTCCCTGAGGGGTGGCACTGAAGCTTTCTTT

clone size: NA
V gene: TRBV6-5
J gene: TRBJ1-1
D gene: NA
CDR3 protein: CASSYHKDTEAFF
CDR3 DNA: TGTGCCAGCAGTTACCACAAGGACACTGAAGCTTTCTTT

clone size: once
V gene: TRBV5-1
J gene: TRBJ2-1
D gene: TRBD2
CDR3 protein: CASSPGLAGGPSSYNEQFF
CDR3 DNA: TGCGCCAGCAGCCCAGGACTAGCGGGAGGTCCCAGCTCCTACAATGAGCAGTTCTTC

clone size: NA
V gene: TRBV18
J gene: TRBJ2-7
D gene: NA
CDR3 protein: CASSPLDGSYEQYF
CDR3 DNA: TGTGCCAGCTCACCTTTGGACGGATCCTACGAGCAGTACTTC

clone size: NA
V gene: TRBV11-1
J gene: TRBJ2-2
D gene: TRBD2
CDR3 protein: CASRNGINRLAGTGELFF
CDR3 DNA: TGTGCCAGCAGAAACGGGATTAATCGACTAGCGGGAACCGGGGAGCTGTTTTTT

clone size: NA
V gene: TRBV5-4
J gene: TRBJ1-1
D gene: NA
CDR3 protein: CASSLAPFLNTEAFF
CDR3 DNA: TGTGCCAGCAGCTTGGCTCCCTTTTTAAACACTGAAGCTTTCTTT

clone size: NA
V gene: TRBV28
J gene: TRBJ2-7
D gene: NA
CDR3 protein: CASSTTTRTYEQYF
CDR3 DNA: TGTGCCAGCAGTACCACAACCCGGACCTACGAGCAGTACTTC

clone size: NA
V gene: TRBV9
J gene: TRBJ2-7
D gene: NA
CDR3 protein: CASSGGGSRSYEQYF
CDR3 DNA: TGTGCCAGCAGCGGCGGCGGATCCCGCTCCTACGAGCAGTACTTC

clone size: NA
V gene: TRBV18
J gene: TRBJ2-3
D gene: NA
CDR3 protein: CASSSGGPGSDTQYF
CDR3 DNA: TGTGCCAGCTCTTCCGGGGGCCCCGGTTCAGATACGCAGTATTTT

clone size: NA
V gene: TRBV2
J gene: TRBJ2-7
D gene: NA
CDR3 protein: CASSDSGGPHPYEQYF
CDR3 DNA: TGTGCCAGCAGTGATTCTGGGGGACCACACCCCTACGAGCAGTACTTC

clone size: NA
V gene: TRBV2
J gene: TRBJ2-5
D gene: TRBD1
CDR3 protein: CASSETGQGAGETQYF
CDR3 DNA: TGTGCCAGCAGTGAAACGGGACAGGGGGCAGGGGAGACCCAGTACTTC

clone size: once
V gene: TRBV5-1
J gene: TRBJ2-2
D gene: NA
CDR3 protein: CASSPDSPHTGELFF
CDR3 DNA: TGCGCCAGCAGCCCGGACAGTCCCCACACCGGGGAGCTGTTTTTT

clone size: NA
V gene: TRBV2
J gene: TRBJ1-2
D gene: TRBD1
CDR3 protein: CASSEEGTGAYGYTF
CDR3 DNA: TGTGCCAGCAGTGAGGAGGGGACAGGGGCCTATGGCTACACCTTC

clone size: once
V gene: TRBV7-3
J gene: TRBJ2-2
D gene: NA
CDR3 protein: CASSLSGNTGELFF
CDR3 DNA: TGTGCCAGCAGCTTAAGCGGGAACACCGGGGAGCTGTTTTTT

clone size: once
V gene: TRBV7-2
J gene: TRBJ2-5
D gene: TRBD1
CDR3 protein: CASVPGQVGRETQYF
CDR3 DNA: TGTGCCAGCGTGCCGGGACAGGTGGGACGGGAGACCCAGTACTTC

clone size: NA
V gene: TRBV28
J gene: TRBJ2-7
D gene: NA
CDR3 protein: CASSLLGRGDYYEQYF
CDR3 DNA: TGTGCCAGCAGTCTCCTCGGGCGGGGAGATTACTACGAGCAGTACTTC

clone size: NA
V gene: TRBV4-1
J gene: TRBJ1-2
D gene: NA
CDR3 protein: CASSQDQWGRARPSNYGYTF
CDR3 DNA: TGCGCCAGCAGCCAAGATCAGTGGGGCCGGGCCAGACCATCTAACTATGGCTACACCTTC

clone size: NA
V gene: TRBV18
J gene: TRBJ1-6
D gene: NA
CDR3 protein: CASSPLHGGNSPLHF
CDR3 DNA: TGTGCCAGCTCACCCCTACATGGGGGTAATTCACCCCTCCACTTT

clone size: NA
V gene: TRBV5-6
J gene: TRBJ2-7
D gene: TRBD2
CDR3 protein: CASSSTSGSAGPYEQYF
CDR3 DNA: TGTGCCAGCAGCTCCACTAGCGGGAGTGCCGGCCCCTACGAGCAGTACTTC

clone size: NA
V gene: TRBV9
J gene: TRBJ1-6
D gene: NA
CDR3 protein: CASSGQRADSPLHF
CDR3 DNA: TGTGCCAGCAGCGGACAAAGGGCGGATTCACCCCTCCACTTT

clone size: NA
V gene: TRBV28
J gene: TRBJ2-7
D gene: TRBD2
CDR3 protein: CASTSPTSGTYEQYF
CDR3 DNA: TGTGCCAGCACCTCCCCGACTAGCGGTACCTACGAGCAGTACTTC

clone size: NA
V gene: TRBV19
J gene: TRBJ2-3
D gene: NA
CDR3 protein: CASSPSAGKSDTQYF
CDR3 DNA: TGTGCCAGTTCCCCAAGCGCGGGGAAGTCAGATACGCAGTATTTT

clone size: NA
V gene: TRBV19
J gene: TRBJ1-1
D gene: NA
CDR3 protein: CASSNAGLNTEAFF
CDR3 DNA: TGTGCCAGTAGTAACGCAGGGCTGAACACTGAAGCTTTCTTT

clone size: NA
V gene: TRBV25-1
J gene: TRBJ2-5
D gene: NA
CDR3 protein: CASSAFASFYF
CDR3 DNA: TGTGCCAGCAGTGCGTTTGCCAGTTTTTACTTC

clone size: NA
V gene: TRBV18
J gene: TRBJ2-2
D gene: NA
CDR3 protein: CASSPGAAGTGELFF
CDR3 DNA: TGTGCCAGCTCACCAGGAGCAGCCGGAACCGGGGAGCTGTTTTTT

clone size: NA
V gene: TRBV19
J gene: TRBJ2-1
D gene: NA
CDR3 protein: CASSRAEVMGDEQFF
CDR3 DNA: TGTGCCAGTAGTCGGGCTGAAGTTATGGGGGATGAGCAGTTCTTC

clone size: NA
V gene: TRBV14
J gene: TRBJ1-2
D gene: NA
CDR3 protein: CASSQGPLYGYTF
CDR3 DNA: TGTGCCAGCAGCCAAGGGCCACTCTATGGCTACACCTTC

clone size: NA
V gene: TRBV7-9
J gene: TRBJ2-2
D gene: TRBD2
CDR3 protein: CASSPFVTSGRSGELFF
CDR3 DNA: TGTGCCAGCAGCCCTTTTGTTACTAGCGGGCGGTCCGGGGAGCTGTTTTTT

clone size: NA
V gene: TRBV28
J gene: TRBJ2-7
D gene: NA
CDR3 protein: CASSLSRTGTYEQYF
CDR3 DNA: TGTGCCAGCTCGTTAAGTCGCACAGGGACCTACGAGCAGTACTTC

clone size: NA
V gene: TRBV6-5
J gene: TRBJ1-3
D gene: NA
CDR3 protein: CASRRDTVSGNTIYF
CDR3 DNA: TGTGCCAGCAGACGCGACACTGTCTCTGGAAACACCATATATTTT